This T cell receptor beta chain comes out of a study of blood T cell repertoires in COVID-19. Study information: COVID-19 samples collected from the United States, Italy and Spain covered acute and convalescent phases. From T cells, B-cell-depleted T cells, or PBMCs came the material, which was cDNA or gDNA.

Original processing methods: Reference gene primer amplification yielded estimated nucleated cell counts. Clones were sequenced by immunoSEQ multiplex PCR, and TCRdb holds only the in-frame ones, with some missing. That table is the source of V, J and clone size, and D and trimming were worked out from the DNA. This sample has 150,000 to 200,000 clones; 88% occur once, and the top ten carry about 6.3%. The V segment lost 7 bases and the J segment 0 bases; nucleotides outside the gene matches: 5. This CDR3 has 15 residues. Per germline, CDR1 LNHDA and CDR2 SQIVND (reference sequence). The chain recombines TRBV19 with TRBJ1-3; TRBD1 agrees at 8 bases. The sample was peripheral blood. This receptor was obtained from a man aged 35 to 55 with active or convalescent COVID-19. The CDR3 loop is CASTLDRASGNTIYF. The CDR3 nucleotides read TGTGCCAGTACCTTGGACAGGGCCTCTGGAAACACCATATATTTT. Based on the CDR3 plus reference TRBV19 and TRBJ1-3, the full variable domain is DGGITQSPKYLFRKEGQNVTLSCEQNLNHDAMYWYRQDPGQGLRLIYYSQIVNDFQKGDIAEGYSVSREKKESFPLTVTSAQKNPTAFYLCASTLDRASGNTIYFGEGSWLTVV.